This TCR beta chain appears in the sequencing data of a study of T cells in Graves' hyperthyroidism and ophthalmopathy. The CDR3 regions of TCR beta were amplified from RNA transcripts. TCR CDR3 underwent first-round RT-PCR with the HTBI primer set. TCRdb passed the multiplex PCR reads through MiXCR, listing each CDR3 protein once. The profile covers 640,000 or so distinct CDR3 sequences, with approximately 15% appearing a single time and about 4.5% taken by the ten largest. This TCR came from a woman between 40 and 50 years old with Graves' ophthalmopathy. Material: blood.

CDR3 residues: CASRSGGRGIQYF. In DNA, the CDR3 is TGTGCCAGCCGATCCGGGGGGAGAGGCATTCAGTACTTC. V usage is TRBV25-1 and J usage is TRBJ2-4; 7 positions match TRBD2. Losses at the gene ends were 8 bases for V and 9 bases for J; bases not matched to a gene: 10. The CDR3 is made up of 13 amino acids. Germline-derived CDR1 and CDR2 are MGHDK and SYGVNS.